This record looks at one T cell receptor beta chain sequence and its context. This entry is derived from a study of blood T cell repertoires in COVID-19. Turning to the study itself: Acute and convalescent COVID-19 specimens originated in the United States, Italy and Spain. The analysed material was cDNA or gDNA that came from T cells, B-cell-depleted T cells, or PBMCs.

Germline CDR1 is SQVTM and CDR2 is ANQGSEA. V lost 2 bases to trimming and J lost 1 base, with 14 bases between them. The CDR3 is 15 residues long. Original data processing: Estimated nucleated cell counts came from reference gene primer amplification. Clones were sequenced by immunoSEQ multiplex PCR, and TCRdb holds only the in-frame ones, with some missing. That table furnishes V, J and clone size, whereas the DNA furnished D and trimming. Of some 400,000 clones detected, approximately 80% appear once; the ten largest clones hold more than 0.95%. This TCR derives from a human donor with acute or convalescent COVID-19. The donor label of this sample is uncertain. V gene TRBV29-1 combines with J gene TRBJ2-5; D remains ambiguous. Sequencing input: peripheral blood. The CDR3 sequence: CSVENPGRSQETQYF. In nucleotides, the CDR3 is TGCAGCGTTGAAAACCCAGGTAGATCCCAAGAGACCCAGTACTTC.